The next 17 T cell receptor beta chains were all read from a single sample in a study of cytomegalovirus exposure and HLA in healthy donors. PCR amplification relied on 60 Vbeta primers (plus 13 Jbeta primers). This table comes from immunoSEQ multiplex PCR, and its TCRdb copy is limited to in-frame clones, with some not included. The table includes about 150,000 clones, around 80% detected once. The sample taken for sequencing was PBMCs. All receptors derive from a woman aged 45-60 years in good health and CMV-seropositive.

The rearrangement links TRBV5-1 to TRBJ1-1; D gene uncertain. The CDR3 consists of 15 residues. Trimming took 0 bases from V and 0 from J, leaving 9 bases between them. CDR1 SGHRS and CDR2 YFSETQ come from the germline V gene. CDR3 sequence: CASSLETDMNTEAFF. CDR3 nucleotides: TGCGCCAGCAGCTTGGAAACAGACATGAACACTGAAGCTTTCTTT.

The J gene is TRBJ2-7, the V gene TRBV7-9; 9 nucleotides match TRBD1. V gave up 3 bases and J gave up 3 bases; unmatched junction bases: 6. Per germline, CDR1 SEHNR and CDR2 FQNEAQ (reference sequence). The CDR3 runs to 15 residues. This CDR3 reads CASSFNRDRVYEQYF. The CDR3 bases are TGTGCCAGCAGCTTCAACCGGGACAGGGTCTACGAGCAGTACTTC.

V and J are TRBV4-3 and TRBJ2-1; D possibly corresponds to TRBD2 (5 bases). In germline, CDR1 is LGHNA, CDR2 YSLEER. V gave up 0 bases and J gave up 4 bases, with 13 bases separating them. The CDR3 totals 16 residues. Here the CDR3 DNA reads TGCGCCAGCAGCCAAGATTCTATTTGGGAGTACAATGAGCAGTTCTTC. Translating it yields CASSQDSIWEYNEQFF.

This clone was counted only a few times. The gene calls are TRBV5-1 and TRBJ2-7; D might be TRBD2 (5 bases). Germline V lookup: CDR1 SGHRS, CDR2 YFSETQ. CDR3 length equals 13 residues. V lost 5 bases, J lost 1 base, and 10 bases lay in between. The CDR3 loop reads CASRGSSSYEQYF. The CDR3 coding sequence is TGCGCCAGCAGAGGGAGTTCGTCCTACGAGCAGTACTTC.

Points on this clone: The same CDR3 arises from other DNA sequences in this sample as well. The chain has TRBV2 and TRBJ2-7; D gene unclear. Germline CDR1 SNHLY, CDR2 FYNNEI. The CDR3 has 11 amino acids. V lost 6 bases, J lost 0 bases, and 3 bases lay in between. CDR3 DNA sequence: TGTGCCAGCAGGGCCTCCTACGAGCAGTACTTC. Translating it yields CASRASYEQYF.

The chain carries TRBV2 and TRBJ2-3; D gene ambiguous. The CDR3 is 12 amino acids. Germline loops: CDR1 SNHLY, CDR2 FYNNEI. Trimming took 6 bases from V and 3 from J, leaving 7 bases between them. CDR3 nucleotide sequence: TGTGCCAGCAGGCTAATAACAGATACGCAGTATTTT. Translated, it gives CASRLITDTQYF.

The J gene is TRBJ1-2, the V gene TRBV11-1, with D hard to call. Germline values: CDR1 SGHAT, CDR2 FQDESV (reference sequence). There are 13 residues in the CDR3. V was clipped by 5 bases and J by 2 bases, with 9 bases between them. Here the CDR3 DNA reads TGTGCCAGCAGCCCGGCGGAGAACTATGGCTACACCTTC. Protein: CASSPAENYGYTF.

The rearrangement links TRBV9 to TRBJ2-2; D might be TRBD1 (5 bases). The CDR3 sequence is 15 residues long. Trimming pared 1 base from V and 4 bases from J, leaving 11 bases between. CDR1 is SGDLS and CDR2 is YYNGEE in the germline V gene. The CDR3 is CASSVRGSGTGELFF. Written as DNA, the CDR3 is TGTGCCAGCAGCGTAAGGGGTTCGGGCACCGGGGAGCTGTTTTTT. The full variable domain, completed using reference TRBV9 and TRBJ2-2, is DSGVTQTPKHLITATGQRVTLRCSPRSGDLSVYWYQQSLDQGLQFLIQYYNGEERAKGNILERFSAQQFPDLHSELNLSSLELGDSALYFCASSVRGSGTGELFFGEGSRLTVL.

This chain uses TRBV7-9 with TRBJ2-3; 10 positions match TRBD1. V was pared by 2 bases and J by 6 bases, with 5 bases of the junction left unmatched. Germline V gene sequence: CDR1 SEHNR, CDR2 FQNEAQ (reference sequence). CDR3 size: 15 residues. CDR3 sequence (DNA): TGTGCCAGCAGCTTAAGGGGGACAGGGGTGGATACGCAGTATTTT. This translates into CASSLRGTGVDTQYF.

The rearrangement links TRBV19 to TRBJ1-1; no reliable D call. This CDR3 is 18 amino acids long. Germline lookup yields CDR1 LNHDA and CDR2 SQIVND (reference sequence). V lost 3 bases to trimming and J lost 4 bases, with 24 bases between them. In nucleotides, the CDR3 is TGTGCCAGTAGTATGCGGGGAACAGCGCCGTTCGTCTCCACTGAAGCTTTCTTT. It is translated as CASSMRGTAPFVSTEAFF.

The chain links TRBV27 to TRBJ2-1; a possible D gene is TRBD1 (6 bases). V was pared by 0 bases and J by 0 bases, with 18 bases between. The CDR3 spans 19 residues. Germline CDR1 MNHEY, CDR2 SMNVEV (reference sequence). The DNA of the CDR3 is TGTGCCAGCAGTTTATCGGCTGTGATTGACAGGCTCTCCTACAATGAGCAGTTCTTC. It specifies CASSLSAVIDRLSYNEQFF.

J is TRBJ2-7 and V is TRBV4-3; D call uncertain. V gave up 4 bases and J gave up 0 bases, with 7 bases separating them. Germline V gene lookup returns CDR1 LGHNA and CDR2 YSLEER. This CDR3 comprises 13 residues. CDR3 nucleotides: TGCGCCAGCAGCCCCGGGTTCTCCTACGAGCAGTACTTC. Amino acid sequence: CASSPGFSYEQYF.

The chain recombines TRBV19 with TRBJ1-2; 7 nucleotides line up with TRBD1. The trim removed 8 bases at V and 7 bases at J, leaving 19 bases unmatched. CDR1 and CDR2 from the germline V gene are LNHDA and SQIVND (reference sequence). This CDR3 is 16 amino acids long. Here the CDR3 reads CASFPTGFVRSSGYTF. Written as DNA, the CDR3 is TGTGCCAGTTTTCCGACAGGGTTTGTTCGATCGTCTGGCTACACCTTC.

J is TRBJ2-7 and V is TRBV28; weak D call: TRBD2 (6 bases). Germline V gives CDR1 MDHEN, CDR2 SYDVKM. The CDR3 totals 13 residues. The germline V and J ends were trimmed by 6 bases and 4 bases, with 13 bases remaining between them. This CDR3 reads CASSSFAGYEQYF. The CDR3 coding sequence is TGTGCCAGCAGCTCCTTCGCGGGGTACGAGCAGTACTTC.

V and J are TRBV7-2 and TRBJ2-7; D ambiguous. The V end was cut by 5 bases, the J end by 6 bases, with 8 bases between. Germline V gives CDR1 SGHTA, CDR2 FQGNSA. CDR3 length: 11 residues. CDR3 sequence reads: CASSPPGEQYF. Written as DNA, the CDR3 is TGTGCCAGCAGCCCACCCGGCGAGCAGTACTTC.

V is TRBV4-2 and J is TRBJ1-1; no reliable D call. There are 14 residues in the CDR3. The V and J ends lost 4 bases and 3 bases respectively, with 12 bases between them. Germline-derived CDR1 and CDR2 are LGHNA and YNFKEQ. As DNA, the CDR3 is TGTGCCAGCAGCCTTGGGCGCGGGGACACTGAAGCTTTCTTT. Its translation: CASSLGRGDTEAFF.

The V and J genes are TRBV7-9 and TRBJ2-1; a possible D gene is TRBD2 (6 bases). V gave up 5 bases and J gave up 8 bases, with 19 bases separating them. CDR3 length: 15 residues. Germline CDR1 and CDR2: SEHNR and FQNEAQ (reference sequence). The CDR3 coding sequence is TGTGCCAGCAGCCCAAGGGCAGGGACTTACTATGAGCAGTTCTTC. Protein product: CASSPRAGTYYEQFF.